The 20 T cell receptor beta chains given below trace back to one sample, sequenced in a study of CD8 T cells in ankylosing spondylitis. Study-wide findings and caveats: Blood of patients with ankylosing spondylitis appeared to be characterized by a TCR beta motif of several highly homologous variants.

One entry per CDR3 protein results from TCRdb running MiXCR on the 5' RACE reads. Here the sample spans about 450,000 distinct CDR3 sequences, around 26% being singletons. These receptors' antigens are unknown. The sample comprised blood, either unsorted or a sorted T cell fraction (not recorded which). The receptors originated from a male donor with ankylosing spondylitis.

The gene calls are TRBV12-3 or TRBV12-4 and TRBJ2-3, with 8 nucleotides matching TRBD2. After removal of 3 bases from V and 3 bases from J, the junction contained 5 bases not matched to a gene. The CDR3 spans 15 residues. CDR3 DNA sequence: TGTGCCAGCAGTTTTAGCGGGAAGCCAACAGATACGCAGTATTTT. This encodes CASSFSGKPTDTQYF.

V gene TRBV7-8 combines with J gene TRBJ1-2; 7 bases are shared with TRBD1. Germline V CDR1 and CDR2: SGHVS, FQNEAQ. The CDR3 sequence is 14 residues long. Trimming at V came to 4 bases and at J to 8 bases, leaving 10 bases not matched to a gene. The CDR3 protein is CASSSRQGGLGYTF. CDR3 DNA sequence: TGTGCCAGCAGCTCTAGACAGGGAGGTTTAGGCTACACCTTC.

The rearrangement links TRBV3-1 to TRBJ2-7; D remains ambiguous. Trimming cost V 5 bases and J 3 bases, with 14 bases left between them. Per the germline V gene, CDR1 is LGHDT and CDR2 is YNNKEL (reference sequence). The CDR3 covers 14 residues. The chain's CDR3 is CASSYQRTIYEQYV. The CDR3 nucleotides are TGTGCCAGCAGCTATCAACGGACCATCTACGAGCAGTACGTC.

The chain has TRBV10-3 and TRBJ2-3; 15 bases match TRBD2. V lost 6 bases and J lost 5; bases outside the gene matches: 3. CDR1 ENHRY and CDR2 SYGVKD come from the germline V gene. This CDR3 spans 15 amino acids. CDR3 sequence (DNA): TGTGCCATCAGGGGACTAGCGGGAGGCCAAGATACGCAGTATTTT. Amino acids: CAIRGLAGGQDTQYF.

The chain couples TRBV3-1 to TRBJ1-3; D unresolved. Germline-derived CDR1 and CDR2 are LGHDT and YNNKEL (reference sequence). V lost 10 bases to trimming and J lost 4 bases, with 8 bases between them. The CDR3 covers 11 residues. The CDR3 nucleotides read TGTGCCACGACGTCCGGAAACACCATATATTTT. This encodes CATTSGNTIYF.

The chain has TRBV29-1 and TRBJ2-2, with D unresolved. Per the germline V gene, CDR1 is SQVTM and CDR2 is ANQGSEA. The length of the CDR3 is 13 residues. V lost 7 bases, J lost 0 bases, and 9 bases lay in between. The CDR3 loop is CSGGLPNTGELFF. CDR3 DNA: TGCAGCGGCGGCCTTCCGAACACCGGGGAGCTGTTTTTT.

In its sample, this clonotype was seen many times. The chain uses TRBV4-2 and TRBJ2-1, with D tentatively TRBD2 (5 bases). CDR1 and CDR2 (germline): LGHNA, YNFKEQ. CDR3 length: 14 amino acids. V lost 0 bases and J 8 bases, leaving 11 bases between the germline ends. DNA for the CDR3: TGTGCCAGCAGCCAAGAGCGCGGGTCCTATGAGCAGTTCTTC. It is translated as CASSQERGSYEQFF.

The table lists this clonotype with a few counts. The chain carries TRBV19 and TRBJ1-1, with no clear D. The ends were cut back, 3 bases at V and 0 bases at J, with 8 bases in the middle. CDR1 and CDR2 (germline): LNHDA, SQIVND (reference sequence). This CDR3 contains 14 residues. The DNA for the CDR3 is TGTGCCAGTAGTATTCATGCCTTGAACACTGAAGCTTTCTTT. Translated: CASSIHALNTEAFF. Drawing the rest from reference TRBV19 and TRBJ1-1, the complete variable domain is DGGITQSPKYLFRKEGQNVTLSCEQNLNHDAMYWYRQDPGQGLRLIYYSQIVNDFQKGDIAEGYSVSREKKESFPLTVTSAQKNPTAFYLCASSIHALNTEAFFGQGTRLTVV.

Only a few counts were recorded for this clonotype. The gene calls are TRBV24-1 and TRBJ2-7; 10 positions agree with TRBD2. Trimming took 8 bases from V and 2 from J; bases not matched to a gene: 26. The CDR3 contains 21 residues. Germline loops: CDR1 KGHDR, CDR2 SFDVKD. CDR3 in DNA: TGTGCCACCAAAGGGGGCAGGGGCCCCAGCCCGGGACTAGCGACAACCTACGAGCAGTACGTC. It codes for CATKGGRGPSPGLATTYEQYV.

In this sample, this clonotype turned up a few times. The V gene is TRBV29-1, the J gene TRBJ2-3; D is unresolved. Trimming stripped 5 bases from V and 1 base from J, with 10 bases between. CDR1 and CDR2 from the germline V gene are SQVTM and ANQGSEA. This CDR3 spans 13 amino acids. The CDR3 loop is CSVSLAGTDTQYF. Here the CDR3 DNA reads TGCAGCGTTTCGTTGGCCGGCACAGATACGCAGTATTTT.

The rearrangement links TRBV6-1 to TRBJ1-5, with D perhaps TRBD1 (6 bases). The CDR3 contains 17 residues. Trimming shortened V by 4 bases and J by 5 bases, and 21 bases separated the two germline ends. Germline values: CDR1 MNHNS, CDR2 SASEGT. This CDR3 is CASSGLGAGVRDQPQHF. The CDR3 DNA reads TGTGCCAGCAGTGGTCTAGGGGCAGGGGTACGCGATCAGCCCCAGCATTTT.

The chain employs TRBV5-1 and TRBJ2-1, with TRBD2 identical over 9 bases. Germline V gene sequence: CDR1 SGHRS, CDR2 YFSETQ. This CDR3 spans 17 amino acids. Trimming took 0 bases from V and 0 from J; bases not matched to a gene: 4. Here the CDR3 DNA reads TGCGCCAGCAGCTTGGAGACTAGCGGCCCCTCCTACAATGAGCAGTTCTTC. As protein: CASSLETSGPSYNEQFF.

This clonotype appeared a few times. The V gene is TRBV7-9, the J gene TRBJ1-3; possibly TRBD1 for D (5 bases). Per the germline V gene, CDR1 is SEHNR and CDR2 is FQNEAQ (reference sequence). V was clipped by 3 bases and J by 0 bases, with 9 bases between them. The CDR3 contains 15 residues. The CDR3 nucleotides read TGTGCCAGCAGCTTGGGAGGGGTCTCTGGAAACACCATATATTTT. Protein: CASSLGGVSGNTIYF.

This clonotype was seen a handful of times. The rearrangement uses TRBV2 and TRBJ1-2; D is unclear. Germline assignment: CDR1 SNHLY and CDR2 FYNNEI. The length of the CDR3 is 14 residues. V lost 3 bases and J lost 8, with 16 bases in between. The CDR3 bases are TGTGCCAGCAGTGAGGGCGACTATCTGGGGGGCTACACCTTC. Its translation is CASSEGDYLGGYTF.

This clonotype has a count of ten or more. The gene calls are TRBV5-1 and TRBJ2-3; D unresolved. The V end was cut by 0 bases, the J end by 3 bases, with 11 bases between. Germline assignment: CDR1 SGHRS and CDR2 YFSETQ. The CDR3 length is 15 residues. CDR3 region: CASSLDFGITDTQYF. CDR3 sequence (DNA): TGCGCCAGCAGCTTGGATTTCGGAATAACAGATACGCAGTATTTT.

In its sample, this clonotype was seen a few times. In DNA form, the CDR3 reads TGTGCCAGTTCCCAGGGTGCTCGGCCCCAGCATTTT. It codes for CASSQGARPQHF. The chain recombines TRBV3-1 with TRBJ1-5; D is perhaps TRBD1 (5 bases). CDR1 LGHDT and CDR2 YNNKEL come from the germline V gene (reference sequence). The CDR3 runs to 12 residues. V was clipped by 9 bases and J by 9 bases, with 15 bases between them.

The rearrangement joins TRBV7-6 to TRBJ2-1; D ambiguous. Trimming stripped 8 bases from V and 4 bases from J, with 12 bases between. Germline CDR1 reads SGHVS; CDR2 reads FNYEAQ. CDR3 length equals 13 residues. The CDR3 is CASGKQRYNEQFF. The CDR3, as DNA: TGTGCCAGCGGAAAACAGCGTTACAATGAGCAGTTCTTC.

The table lists this clonotype with a few counts. This chain links TRBV5-1 with TRBJ2-3; D may be TRBD1 (6 bases). V shed 1 base and J shed 4 bases, with 7 bases lying between them. CDR3 length: 13 residues. Looked up from germline, CDR1 is SGHRS and CDR2 is YFSETQ. The CDR3 DNA reads as TGCGCCAGCAGCTTGAGGGGGTCAGATACGCAGTATTTT. This gives the protein CASSLRGSDTQYF.

This clonotype was observed a handful of times. The chain links TRBV20-1 to TRBJ2-2; D call uncertain. The germline V gene encodes CDR1 DFQATT and CDR2 SNEGSKA (reference sequence). This CDR3 region has 13 residues. V lost 5 bases and J lost 6, with 13 bases in between. The CDR3: CSASVFGSGELFF. The CDR3 DNA reads TGCAGTGCTTCCGTTTTCGGCTCCGGGGAGCTGTTTTTT.

This clonotype was seen many times. This rearrangement joins TRBV5-1 to TRBJ2-1; the match to TRBD2 covers 8 bases. V shed 9 bases, J shed 7 bases, and the junction held 12 bases outside the gene matches. Germline CDR1 reads SGHRS; CDR2 reads YFSETQ. The CDR3 is made up of 14 amino acids. The CDR3 nucleotides are TGCGCCACTCAACTGAGCGGGAGCCAAAATGAGCAGTTCTTC. Protein product: CATQLSGSQNEQFF.